Below are 27 T cell receptor beta chains sequenced from a single sample in a study of T cells in Graves' hyperthyroidism and ophthalmopathy. What was amplified from RNA transcripts were TCR beta CDR3 regions. HTBI primers were used for first-round RT-PCR of the TCR CDR3. One entry per CDR3 protein results from TCRdb running MiXCR on the multiplex PCR reads. The sample includes about 410,000 distinct CDR3 sequences, roughly 15% of them seen just once. The specimen was blood. These receptors were obtained from a woman aged 25 to 45 with Graves' ophthalmopathy.

There are many counts of this clonotype. The chain is built from TRBV7-2 and TRBJ2-5, with D perhaps being TRBD1 or TRBD2 (5 bases each). Trimming left V 2 bases short and J 1 base short, with 11 bases between. CDR1 is SGHTA and CDR2 is FQGNSA in the germline V gene. The length of the CDR3 is 15 residues. This CDR3 reads CASSLYGAGQETQYF. DNA for the CDR3: TGTGCCAGCAGCTTATACGGGGCGGGCCAAGAGACCCAGTACTTC.

The chain joins TRBV10-3 to TRBJ1-3, with 9 bases identical to TRBD1. The CDR3 runs 16 residues. Germline values: CDR1 ENHRY, CDR2 SYGVKD. V gave up 6 bases and J gave up 0 bases; unmatched junction bases: 6. The CDR3 DNA reads TGTGCCATCAGAGTGACAGGGGGTAACTCTGGAAACACCATATATTTT. This sequence encodes CAIRVTGGNSGNTIYF.

Many counts were recorded for this clonotype. The rearrangement links TRBV25-1 to TRBJ2-1; 7 positions agree with TRBD1. There are 15 residues in the CDR3. Germline V gene data show CDR1 as MGHDK and CDR2 as SYGVNS. V lost 1 base to trimming and J lost 3 bases; unmatched junction nucleotides: 3. The CDR3 loop is CASSESGTDYNEQFF. The CDR3 bases are TGTGCCAGCAGTGAATCCGGGACAGACTACAATGAGCAGTTCTTC.

V gene TRBV4-1 combines with J gene TRBJ1-2; tentative D call: TRBD1 (6 bases). The CDR3 runs to 15 residues. The V gene's germline CDR1 is MGHRA and CDR2 YSYEKL. The V gene lost 6 bases and the J gene lost 8 bases, with 22 bases spanning the gap. For the CDR3, the DNA is TGCGCCAGCAGGGCCGGGGGCGACGGAGTTTGGGGCTACACCTTC. Its protein product is CASRAGGDGVWGYTF.

In this sample, this clonotype turned up a few times. The chain is built from TRBV10-3 and TRBJ2-1, with D perhaps matching TRBD1 (5 bases). The germline gives CDR1 ENHRY, CDR2 SYGVKD. This CDR3 contains 14 residues. V was trimmed by 6 bases and J by 5 bases, leaving 14 bases between them. In DNA, the CDR3 is TGTGCCATCAGGGACACAAGGGCGGACAATGAGCAGTTCTTC. Its translation: CAIRDTRADNEQFF.

The V gene is TRBV25-1, the J gene TRBJ1-6, with 7 bases identical to TRBD1. Trimming at V came to 4 bases and at J to 8 bases, leaving 5 bases not matched to a gene. The CDR3 covers 14 residues. CDR1 is MGHDK, CDR2 SYGVNS, per germline. CDR3 in DNA: TGTGCCAGCAGTGTCGACAGGGACTATTCACCCCTCCACTTT. Translation: CASSVDRDYSPLHF.

There are a few counts of this clonotype. This chain joins TRBV29-1 and TRBJ1-1; 8 bases align to TRBD1. Germline CDR1 and CDR2: SQVTM and ANQGSEA. This CDR3 contains 15 residues. V was clipped by 6 bases and J by 6 bases; unmatched bases: 15. The CDR3 DNA is TGCAGCGTCTCACCGATCCGGACAGGGCTGGCTGAAGCTTTCTTT. It codes for CSVSPIRTGLAEAFF.

This clonotype was counted many times. V usage is TRBV28 and J usage is TRBJ1-5; 8 bases are a match to TRBD1. Germline lookup yields CDR1 MDHEN and CDR2 SYDVKM. V was pared by 6 bases and J by 1 base, with 5 bases of the junction left unmatched. This CDR3 is built from 15 residues. The CDR3 loop is CASSERQGSNQPQHF. The CDR3 DNA sequence: TGTGCCAGCAGCGAGAGACAGGGGAGCAATCAGCCCCAGCATTTT.

In DNA, the CDR3 is TGTGCCAGCAGCCGGTTTTCCGAACTAGCGGGGCTCGAGACCCAGTACTTC. It codes for CASSRFSELAGLETQYF. V usage is TRBV11-2 and J usage is TRBJ2-5; 10 nucleotides align to TRBD2. CDR3 length equals 17 residues. The V segment lost 5 bases and the J segment 5 bases; nucleotides outside the gene matches: 14. The germline V gene has CDR1 SGHAT and CDR2 FQNNGV.

The chain is built from TRBV5-1 and TRBJ2-7; 10 nucleotides align to TRBD2. J lost 6 bases, V lost 2 bases, and 5 bases had no gene match. The CDR3 consists of 14 residues. The germline gives CDR1 SGHRS, CDR2 YFSETQ. The CDR3 nucleotides are TGCGCCAGCAGCTTTTCTAGCGGGAGTCTCGAGCAGTACTTC. Its protein is CASSFSSGSLEQYF.

This clonotype has ten or more counts. This chain connects TRBV7-2 to TRBJ1-6; no clear D. Trimming left V 4 bases short and J 13 bases short, with 11 bases between. This CDR3 is 12 amino acids long. Germline CDR1 and CDR2: SGHTA and FQGNSA. CDR3 loop: CASSSVRGPLHF. The DNA of the CDR3 is TGTGCCAGCAGCTCAGTCCGCGGGCCCCTCCACTTT.

This clonotype has a count of ten or more. The chain is built from TRBV3-1 and TRBJ1-3; possibly TRBD1 for D (6 bases). CDR3 length: 16 residues. Germline-derived CDR1 and CDR2 are LGHDT and YNNKEL (reference sequence). The V and J ends lost 4 bases and 2 bases respectively, with 15 bases between them. CDR3 amino acids: CASSPILRGPGNTIYF. The CDR3 DNA sequence: TGTGCCAGCAGCCCCATCCTCAGGGGCCCTGGAAACACCATATATTTT.

This clonotype was seen many times. The rearrangement joins TRBV11-2 to TRBJ1-1, with no clear D. Trimming shortened V by 6 bases and J by 7 bases, and 18 bases separated the two germline ends. CDR1 and CDR2 from the germline V gene are SGHAT and FQNNGV. The CDR3 is 14 residues long. CDR3: CASSRLMGLGEAFF. DNA of the CDR3: TGTGCCAGCAGTCGACTAATGGGGTTGGGTGAAGCTTTCTTT.

This clonotype was observed a single time. The chain recombines TRBV11-2 with TRBJ1-1; the D is unclear. Per the germline V gene, CDR1 is SGHAT and CDR2 is FQNNGV. The CDR3 consists of 13 residues. The V end was cut by 5 bases, the J end by 7 bases, with 14 bases between. CDR3 sequence: CASSQGWGDEAFF. In DNA, the CDR3 is TGTGCCAGCAGCCAAGGGTGGGGTGATGAAGCTTTCTTT.

This sequence joins TRBV6-4 and TRBJ1-6; 8 nucleotides line up with TRBD1. The CDR3 runs to 15 residues. The trim removed 6 bases at V and 10 bases at J, leaving 11 bases unmatched. Germline values: CDR1 MRHNA, CDR2 SNTAGT. CDR3 sequence reads: CASSVSGQGDSPLHF. Written as DNA, the CDR3 is TGTGCCAGCAGCGTCTCCGGACAGGGTGACTCACCCCTCCACTTT.

This clonotype was observed many times. The chain is built from TRBV28 and TRBJ2-7, with a possible D match to TRBD1 (5 bases). The CDR3 extends over 16 amino acids. CDR1 MDHEN and CDR2 SYDVKM come from the germline V gene. Trimming cost V 3 bases and J 4 bases, with 19 bases left between them. The CDR3 loop is CASSFLTNRRLYEQYF. The CDR3 coding sequence is TGTGCCAGCAGTTTCCTCACTAACAGGAGACTGTACGAGCAGTACTTC. Looking up the rest from reference TRBV28 and TRBJ2-7 gives the full variable domain: DVKVTQSSRYLVKRTGEKVFLECVQDMDHENMFWYRQDPGLGLRLIYFSYDVKMKEKGDIPEGYSVSREKKERFSLILESASTNQTSMYLCASSFLTNRRLYEQYFGPGTRLTVT.

The table lists this clonotype with many counts. This chain joins TRBV3-1 and TRBJ2-7; D not certain. Trimming pared 0 bases from V and 6 bases from J, leaving 6 bases between. Per the germline V gene, CDR1 is LGHDT and CDR2 is YNNKEL (reference sequence). This CDR3 is 12 amino acids long. CDR3 loop: CASSQDLGEQYF. Here the CDR3 DNA reads TGTGCCAGCAGCCAAGATCTCGGCGAGCAGTACTTC.

This clonotype has a handful of counts. The genes are TRBV7-6 and TRBJ2-5; TRBD2 matches 8 bases. Germline CDR1 reads SGHVS; CDR2 reads FNYEAQ. V lost 5 bases, J lost 2 bases, and 7 bases stayed unmatched. The length of the CDR3 is 15 residues. The CDR3 here is CASSLLVAGQETQYF. DNA of the CDR3: TGTGCCAGCAGCCTCCTGGTAGCGGGGCAAGAGACCCAGTACTTC.

This clonotype was recorded at least ten times. This chain connects TRBV12-3 or TRBV12-4 to TRBJ1-5, with D possibly matching TRBD1 (5 bases). Trimming left V 3 bases short and J 6 bases short, with 18 bases between. This CDR3 spans 16 amino acids. The CDR3 region is CASSFLGAGSRQPQHF. CDR3 nucleotides: TGTGCCAGCAGTTTTCTAGGGGCCGGATCACGTCAGCCCCAGCATTTT.

This clonotype was found many times. The rearrangement uses TRBV30 and TRBJ1-5, with D perhaps matching TRBD1 (6 bases). Trimming stripped 1 base from V and 7 bases from J, with 11 bases between. CDR1 and CDR2 (germline): GTSNPN, SVGIG (reference sequence). The CDR3 spans 13 residues. The DNA for the CDR3 is TGTGCCTGGAGTGGGGGGGGCGGCCAGCCCCAGCATTTT. Amino acids: CAWSGGGGQPQHF.

The table lists this clonotype with a count of one. The chain is built from TRBV7-2 and TRBJ2-5; 9 positions agree with TRBD2. The CDR3 has 15 residues. V trimming: 5 bases; J trimming: 4 bases; junction bases outside the gene matches: 8. The germline gives CDR1 SGHTA, CDR2 FQGNSA. The CDR3 DNA sequence: TGTGCCAGCAGCCGAAGCGGGGGGAGGGGAGAGACCCAGTACTTC. As protein: CASSRSGGRGETQYF.

This clonotype has ten or more counts. This chain joins TRBV27 and TRBJ1-5, with TRBD1 matching over 7 bases. The CDR3 covers 15 residues. Germline values: CDR1 MNHEY, CDR2 SMNVEV (reference sequence). With V trimmed by 3 bases and J by 3 bases, 5 bases remained unmatched. The CDR3 nucleotides read TGTGCCAGCAGTTTCGAAGGGACAGTCAATCAGCCCCAGCATTTT. It is translated as CASSFEGTVNQPQHF.

This clonotype was observed many times. J is TRBJ2-6 and V is TRBV2; D is perhaps TRBD1 (6 bases). The CDR3 length is 13 residues. Trimming left V 1 base short and J 12 bases short, with 10 bases between. Germline CDR1 and CDR2: SNHLY and FYNNEI. The CDR3 here is CASSEGQVGVLTF. CDR3 nucleotide sequence: TGTGCCAGCAGTGAAGGACAGGTCGGCGTCCTGACTTTC.

This clonotype was counted ten times or more. This sequence joins TRBV2 and TRBJ1-6; TRBD1 might be the D (5 bases). Deletions cut 7 bases from V and 4 bases from J, with 11 bases between. CDR3 length: 14 amino acids. Germline CDR1 SNHLY, CDR2 FYNNEI. The CDR3 here is CASITRQYNSPLHF. Here the CDR3 DNA reads TGTGCCAGCATTACAAGACAGTATAATTCACCCCTCCACTTT.

The chain links TRBV6-1 to TRBJ2-2; D not certain. CDR1 is MNHNS, CDR2 SASEGT, per germline. Between the trimmed V and J ends, which lost 4 bases and 3 bases, there was a span of 9 bases. The CDR3 has 14 amino acids. DNA of the CDR3: TGTGCCAGCAGTGGTGGCTTCGACACCGGGGAGCTGTTTTTT. It specifies CASSGGFDTGELFF.

The chain employs TRBV24-1 and TRBJ2-3; D possibly corresponds to TRBD1 (5 bases). The CDR3 consists of 16 residues. The germline V and J ends were trimmed by 5 bases and 0 bases, with 14 bases remaining between them. CDR1 is KGHDR, CDR2 SFDVKD, per germline. CDR3 amino acids: CATSGRGSQSTDTQYF. The CDR3 DNA is TGTGCCACCAGTGGAAGGGGCAGCCAGAGCACAGATACGCAGTATTTT.

There are many counts of this clonotype. The rearrangement links TRBV7-9 to TRBJ1-2; possible D gene TRBD1, 6 bases. CDR1 is SEHNR and CDR2 is FQNEAQ in the germline V gene (reference sequence). The CDR3 is 13 amino acids. The V end was cut by 6 bases, the J end by 8 bases, with 16 bases between. The CDR3 sequence: CASSRDTDEGYTF. The CDR3 DNA follows: TGTGCCAGCAGTCGGGACACCGACGAAGGCTACACCTTC.